A single sample is the source of the 22 T cell receptor beta chains below, sequenced in a study of blood T cell repertoires in COVID-19. The data were produced by immunoSEQ multiplex PCR, yet TCRdb's version contains in-frame clones alone and is incomplete. This repertoire shows 190,000 or so clones, less than 85% found once; its top ten account for around an eighth. Sequencing was performed on peripheral blood. All receptors come from a man aged 50 to 60 who had recovered from COVID-19.

V and J are TRBV18 and TRBJ2-6; TRBD2 might be the D (5 bases). Germline V lookup: CDR1 KGHSH, CDR2 LQKENI. V lost 3 bases, J lost 7 bases, and 16 bases lay in between. CDR3 length: 16 amino acids. CDR3 nucleotide sequence: TGTGCCAGCTCACCGACGGGGTCAATGTTAGCCAACGTCCTGACTTTC. Translation gives CASSPTGSMLANVLTF.

This chain connects TRBV6-5 to TRBJ1-6, with 8 positions matching TRBD1. The J segment lost 9 bases and the V segment lost 0 bases, leaving 4 bases of the junction unmatched. This CDR3 contains 15 residues. Germline V gives CDR1 MNHEY, CDR2 SVGAGI. The CDR3 DNA follows: TGTGCCAGCAGTTACTCGACAGGGGCGGGTTCACCCCTCCACTTT. The encoded protein is CASSYSTGAGSPLHF.

This clone came up a few times. The chain combines TRBV27 with TRBJ1-5; D unresolved. Germline V gives CDR1 MNHEY, CDR2 SMNVEV (reference sequence). V gave up 2 bases and J gave up 2 bases, with 10 bases separating them. The CDR3 sequence is 15 residues long. The CDR3 coding sequence is TGTGCCAGCAGTTTAGCGGGTACCCGCAATCAGCCCCAGCATTTT. Its protein product is CASSLAGTRNQPQHF.

This sequence joins TRBV18 and TRBJ1-5; 10 bases fit TRBD1. Germline trimming cut 6 bases from V and 6 bases from J; bases unmatched to any gene: 11. From germline, CDR1 is KGHSH and CDR2 LQKENI. The CDR3 totals 16 residues. CDR3 nucleotide sequence: TGTGCCAGCTCGCGACAGGGGGCGAAATCCGGTCAGCCCCAGCATTTT. This sequence encodes CASSRQGAKSGQPQHF.

This clone was counted only a few times. In DNA, the CDR3 is TGTGCCTGGAGTAGCGGGGGGCTAGGGGAAAAACTGTTTTTT. This sequence encodes CAWSSGGLGEKLFF. The chain carries TRBV30 and TRBJ1-4; D might be TRBD1 (6 bases). Germline V gene sequence: CDR1 GTSNPN, CDR2 SVGIG (reference sequence). Trimming pared 2 bases from V and 8 bases from J, leaving 15 bases between. The CDR3 covers 14 residues.

This clone was picked up a small number of times. The chain carries TRBV14 and TRBJ2-1; D may be TRBD1 (5 bases). The CDR3 length is 16 residues. V was trimmed by 1 base and J by 4 bases, leaving 14 bases between them. Germline V gene sequence: CDR1 SGHDN, CDR2 FVKESK. In DNA form, the CDR3 reads TGTGCCAGCAGCCAAGTCTTGGGGCGCCGTTACAATGAGCAGTTCTTC. Protein product: CASSQVLGRRYNEQFF. Together with reference TRBV14 and TRBJ2-1, the CDR3 gives the full variable domain: EAGVTQFPSHSVIEKGQTVTLRCDPISGHDNLYWYRRVMGKEIKFLLHFVKESKQDESGMPNNRFLAERTGGTYSTLKVQPAELEDSGVYFCASSQVLGRRYNEQFFGPGTRLTVL.

The rearrangement joins TRBV28 to TRBJ2-1, with TRBD2 identical over 12 bases. The CDR3 covers 18 residues. Germline assignment: CDR1 MDHEN and CDR2 SYDVKM. The V and J ends lost 6 bases and 8 bases, in that order; junction bases with no gene match: 17. The CDR3 nucleotides are TGTGCCAGCAGAAACCAGGTGGGGCGGACTAGCGGGAACCATGAGCAGTTCTTC. It is translated as CASRNQVGRTSGNHEQFF. Looking up the rest from reference TRBV28 and TRBJ2-1 gives the full variable domain: DVKVTQSSRYLVKRTGEKVFLECVQDMDHENMFWYRQDPGLGLRLIYFSYDVKMKEKGDIPEGYSVSREKKERFSLILESASTNQTSMYLCASRNQVGRTSGNHEQFFGPGTRLTVL.

The chain uses TRBV28 and TRBJ1-5; D is undetermined. This CDR3 has 13 residues. The ends were cut back, 6 bases at V and 7 bases at J, with 13 bases in the middle. The germline V gene has CDR1 MDHEN and CDR2 SYDVKM. CDR3 DNA sequence: TGTGCCAGCAGGAACGGGGTAGGACAGCCCCAGCATTTT. The encoded protein is CASRNGVGQPQHF.

J is TRBJ2-2 and V is TRBV6-6, with D possibly being TRBD2 (5 bases). The CDR3 consists of 16 residues. Trimming took off 5 bases at V and 5 bases at J, with 18 bases between the two ends. Per germline, CDR1 MNHNY and CDR2 SVGAGI (reference sequence). The chain's CDR3 is CASSNRLAGTTGELFF. The CDR3 DNA reads as TGTGCCAGCAGTAATCGGCTAGCAGGAACTACCGGGGAGCTGTTTTTT.

The rearrangement joins TRBV18 to TRBJ2-7; D ambiguous. Germline loops: CDR1 KGHSH, CDR2 LQKENI. With 2 bases removed from V and 0 bases from J, the gap between germline ends came to 8 bases. CDR3 length equals 14 residues. This chain's CDR3 is CASSPMASSYEQYF. CDR3 DNA sequence: TGTGCCAGCTCACCAATGGCTAGCTCCTACGAGCAGTACTTC.

The V gene is TRBV7-9, the J gene TRBJ2-5, with D perhaps TRBD2 (5 bases). The CDR3 spans 14 residues. V shed 3 bases and J shed 3 bases, with 11 bases lying between them. Germline V gene lookup returns CDR1 SEHNR and CDR2 FQNEAQ (reference sequence). CDR3: CASSLLSSEETQYF. The CDR3, as DNA: TGTGCCAGCAGCTTGCTTAGTAGCGAAGAGACCCAGTACTTC. The full variable domain, with the rest looked up from reference TRBV7-9 and TRBJ2-5, is DTGVSQNPRHKITKRGQNVTFRCDPISEHNRLYWYRQTLGQGPEFLTYFQNEAQLEKSRLLSDRFSAERPKGSFSTLEIQRTEQGDSAMYLCASSLLSSEETQYFGPGTRLLVL.

J is TRBJ1-1 and V is TRBV3-1 (or the pseudogene TRBV3-2); D is unclear. Per the germline V gene, CDR1 is LGHDT and CDR2 is YNNKEL (reference sequence). Trimming pared 0 bases from V and 8 bases from J, leaving 7 bases between. The CDR3 spans 12 residues. The CDR3 region has the DNA TGTGCCAGCAGCCAAGATAGCGGCGAAGCTTTCTTT. Its translation: CASSQDSGEAFF.

J is TRBJ1-3 and V is TRBV3-1 (or the pseudogene TRBV3-2), with 7 bases matching TRBD1. The V gene end was trimmed by 3 bases and the J gene end by 8 bases; junction bases not matched to a gene: 7. In germline, CDR1 is LGHDT, CDR2 YNNKEL (reference sequence). This CDR3 region has 14 residues. CDR3 DNA sequence: TGTGCCAGCAGCCACTCAACAGGGGACCACACCATATATTTT. Translating it yields CASSHSTGDHTIYF.

The rearrangement uses TRBV2 and TRBJ2-1; the D gene is possibly TRBD2 (5 bases). The V end lost 0 bases, the J end lost 8 bases, and 14 bases lay between the germline ends. Germline V gene data show CDR1 as SNHLY and CDR2 as FYNNEI. This CDR3 is built from 15 residues. The CDR3 sequence is CASSEARLLRDEQFF. In DNA form, the CDR3 reads TGTGCCAGCAGTGAAGCGCGGCTCCTGAGGGATGAGCAGTTCTTC.

The chain links TRBV30 to TRBJ1-4; TRBD1 is a possible D gene (6 bases). Germline values: CDR1 GTSNPN, CDR2 SVGIG (reference sequence). The CDR3 length is 17 residues. Trimming pared 0 bases from V and 0 bases from J, leaving 14 bases between. DNA for the CDR3: TGTGCCTGGAGTGTCTCCGGGACAACCGCAACTAATGAAAAACTGTTTTTT. Translated: CAWSVSGTTATNEKLFF.

The rearrangement links TRBV5-5 to TRBJ2-7; D is unresolved. V was clipped by 0 bases and J by 6 bases, with 10 bases between them. The CDR3 covers 13 residues. Germline V gene lookup returns CDR1 SGHKS and CDR2 YYEKEE (reference sequence). This CDR3 is CASSLESPPEQYF. The DNA for the CDR3 is TGTGCCAGCAGCTTGGAATCTCCCCCCGAGCAGTACTTC. Supplemented by reference TRBV5-5 and TRBJ2-7, the full variable domain reads DAGVTQSPTHLIKTRGQQVTLRCSPISGHKSVSWYQQVLGQGPQFIFQYYEKEERGRGNFPDRFSARQFPNYSSELNVNALLLGDSALYLCASSLESPPEQYFGPGTRLTVT.

This chain connects TRBV5-4 to TRBJ2-1; 7 bases agree with TRBD1. This CDR3 has 13 amino acids. With 4 bases clipped from V and 8 bases from J, the junction kept 6 bases outside the gene matches. CDR1 and CDR2 from the germline V gene are SGHNT and YYREEE (reference sequence). The CDR3 sequence is CASSTDRADEQFF. In DNA form, the CDR3 reads TGTGCCAGCAGCACTGACAGGGCCGATGAGCAGTTCTTC.

The V and J genes are TRBV10-1 and TRBJ1-4; D not certain. Trimming removed 6 bases from V and 10 bases from J, with 12 bases in between. The length of the CDR3 is 12 residues. Germline V lookup: CDR1 WNHNN, CDR2 SYGVQD (reference sequence). CDR3 DNA: TGCGCCAGCAGCGATAACGGTGGAAAACTGTTTTTT. Translation gives CASSDNGGKLFF.

This clone was detected once. The gene calls are TRBV6-6 and TRBJ2-5; a weak D match, TRBD2 (6 bases). Germline assignment: CDR1 MNHNY and CDR2 SVGAGI (reference sequence). CDR3 size: 15 residues. The V end was cut by 3 bases, the J end by 4 bases, with 15 bases between. The DNA for the CDR3 is TGTGCCAGCAGTTATAACGGACTGGAGGGAGAGACCCAGTACTTC. It codes for CASSYNGLEGETQYF.

This chain links TRBV6-4 with TRBJ2-2, with TRBD1 identical over 7 bases. V lost 7 bases and J lost 6; bases outside the gene matches: 8. This CDR3 spans 14 amino acids. Per germline, CDR1 MRHNA and CDR2 SNTAGT. In DNA form, the CDR3 reads TGTGCCAGCAAGAAATCGACAGGGTCCGGGGAGCTGTTTTTT. This encodes CASKKSTGSGELFF.

A note on this clone: This same CDR3 is encoded by further DNA sequences in the sample. J is TRBJ1-2 and V is TRBV28; 9 bases match TRBD1. This CDR3 comprises 13 residues. Per germline, CDR1 MDHEN and CDR2 SYDVKM. Losses at the gene ends were 4 bases for V and 8 bases for J; bases not matched to a gene: 5. CDR3 nucleotide sequence: TGTGCCAGCAGTTACACAGGGGGCGGAGGCTACACCTTC. This codes for CASSYTGGGGYTF.

The rearrangement uses TRBV19 and TRBJ2-1, with 7 nucleotides matching TRBD1. Germline V CDR1 and CDR2: LNHDA, SQIVND (reference sequence). The CDR3 is 21 residues long. V lost 0 bases, J lost 0 bases, and 17 bases stayed unmatched. Here the CDR3 reads CASSIDPPAGGHLGSYNEQFF. CDR3 nucleotide sequence: TGTGCCAGTAGTATAGATCCCCCGGCAGGGGGTCATTTAGGCTCCTACAATGAGCAGTTCTTC. Full variable domain (remainder filled in from reference TRBV19 and TRBJ2-1): DGGITQSPKYLFRKEGQNVTLSCEQNLNHDAMYWYRQDPGQGLRLIYYSQIVNDFQKGDIAEGYSVSREKKESFPLTVTSAQKNPTAFYLCASSIDPPAGGHLGSYNEQFFGPGTRLTVL.